This T cell receptor beta chain was retrieved from a study of shared clonotypes between healthy human individuals. Notes on the study in general: Clonotype sharing among donors, it was expected, would be affected by sequencing depth. Only blood underwent sampling, and tissue repertoires likely differ. Shared clonotypes across all four donors exceeded non-shared ones in generation probability.

Nashville, Tennessee was home to all donors, who were Caucasian adults. The assay was immunoSEQ multiplex PCR, and TCRdb's table has in-frame clones only and misses some. Among fewer than 1.4 million clones, 75% to 80% were seen once, and the ten largest hold 0.5% to 0.65%. Worth noting for this clone: The antigen remains undetermined.

The CDR3 spans 15 residues. Trimming removed 2 bases from V and 6 bases from J, with 13 bases in between. Germline lookup yields CDR1 MNHNS and CDR2 SASEGT. The clonotype originates from a man younger than 35 in good health. Some clones in this sample may be carry-over from other donors' samples. This rearrangement joins TRBV6-1 to TRBJ1-4; D may be TRBD1 (6 bases). Sequenced: memory CD4+ T cells from PBMCs. Subset denoted: CD45RA-negative fraction. CDR3 in DNA: TGTGCCAGCAGTGAACCCCCGGGGGCGGATGAAAAACTGTTTTTT. It translates to CASSEPPGADEKLFF.